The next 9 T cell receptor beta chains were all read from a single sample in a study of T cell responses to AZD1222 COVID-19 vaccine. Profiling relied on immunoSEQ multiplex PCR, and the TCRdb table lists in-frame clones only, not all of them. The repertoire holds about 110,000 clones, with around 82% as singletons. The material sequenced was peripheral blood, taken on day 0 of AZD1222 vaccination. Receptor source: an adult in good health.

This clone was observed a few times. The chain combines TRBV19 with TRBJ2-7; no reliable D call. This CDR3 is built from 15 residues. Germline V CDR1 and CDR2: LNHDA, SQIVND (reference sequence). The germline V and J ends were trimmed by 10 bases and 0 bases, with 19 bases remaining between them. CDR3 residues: CATKSSPTGSYEQYF. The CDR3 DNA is TGTGCCACAAAGTCCAGCCCTACCGGCTCCTACGAGCAGTACTTC.

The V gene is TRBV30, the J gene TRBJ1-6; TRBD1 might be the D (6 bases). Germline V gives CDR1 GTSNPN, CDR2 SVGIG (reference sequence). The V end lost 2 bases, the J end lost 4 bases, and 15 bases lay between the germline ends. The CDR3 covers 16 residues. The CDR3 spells CAWSLSGGVYNSPLHF. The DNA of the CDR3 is TGTGCCTGGAGTCTTTCCGGGGGCGTTTATAATTCACCCCTCCACTTT.

CDR3 nucleotide sequence: TGTGCCAGCAGCTTAGCGATAGGCTTGAACACTGAAGCTTTCTTT. This sequence encodes CASSLAIGLNTEAFF. V usage is TRBV7-6 and J usage is TRBJ1-1; no definite D call. The length of the CDR3 is 15 residues. V lost 0 bases, J lost 0 bases, and 8 bases lay in between. Germline V lookup: CDR1 SGHVS, CDR2 FNYEAQ.

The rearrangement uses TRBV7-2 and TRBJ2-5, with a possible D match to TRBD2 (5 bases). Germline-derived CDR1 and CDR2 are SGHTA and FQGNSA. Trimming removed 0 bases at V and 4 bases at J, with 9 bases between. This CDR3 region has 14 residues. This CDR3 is CASSLAGDRETQYF. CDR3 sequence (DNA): TGTGCCAGCAGCTTAGCGGGAGATAGAGAGACCCAGTACTTC.

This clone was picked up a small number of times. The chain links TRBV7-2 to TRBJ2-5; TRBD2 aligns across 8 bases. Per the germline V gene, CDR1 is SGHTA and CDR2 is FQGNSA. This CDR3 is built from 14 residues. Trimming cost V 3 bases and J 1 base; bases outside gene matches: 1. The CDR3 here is CASSFAGGQETQYF. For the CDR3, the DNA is TGTGCCAGCAGCTTCGCGGGAGGCCAAGAGACCCAGTACTTC.

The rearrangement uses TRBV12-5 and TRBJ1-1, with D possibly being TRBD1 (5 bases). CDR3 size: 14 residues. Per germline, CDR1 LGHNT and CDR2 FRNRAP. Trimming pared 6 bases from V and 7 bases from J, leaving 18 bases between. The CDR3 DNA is TGTGCTAGTGGCGACGGGGAGGGGTCGGGTGAAGCTTTCTTT. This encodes CASGDGEGSGEAFF.

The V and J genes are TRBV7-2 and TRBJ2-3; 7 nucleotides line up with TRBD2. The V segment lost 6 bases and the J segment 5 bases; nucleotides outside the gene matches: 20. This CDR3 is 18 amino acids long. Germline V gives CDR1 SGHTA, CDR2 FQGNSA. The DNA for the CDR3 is TGTGCCAGCAGTCAACCTCCCGGGGGGAGGGTGGGTCAAGATACGCAGTATTTT. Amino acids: CASSQPPGGRVGQDTQYF.

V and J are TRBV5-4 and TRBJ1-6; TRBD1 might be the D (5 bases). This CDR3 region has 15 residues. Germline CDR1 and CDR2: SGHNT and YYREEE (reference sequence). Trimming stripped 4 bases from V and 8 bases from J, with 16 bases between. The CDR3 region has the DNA TGTGCCAGCAGCGTCGGACGGGGAGGGGATTCACCCCTCCACTTT. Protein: CASSVGRGGDSPLHF.

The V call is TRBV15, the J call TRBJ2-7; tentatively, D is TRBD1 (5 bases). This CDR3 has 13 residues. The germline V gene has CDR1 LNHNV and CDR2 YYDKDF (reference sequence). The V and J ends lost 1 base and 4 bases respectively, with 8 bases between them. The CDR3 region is CATSRGQHYEQYF. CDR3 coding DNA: TGTGCCACCAGCAGAGGACAGCATTACGAGCAGTACTTC.